This is a list of T cell receptor beta chains from one sample in a study of blood T cell repertoires in COVID-19. Produced via immunoSEQ multiplex PCR; TCRdb's table is partial and in-frame only. The sample yields over 300,000 clones, around 89% seen once. The sequenced sample was PBMCs or T cells enriched from blood (not recorded which). The receptors were sampled from a woman in her 40s who had recovered from COVID-19. The CDR3 runs from the conserved cysteine through the conserved F or W. The D gene is left open where the match is weak. For some rows the clone size is stated as once, few or many, or as a class when expanded; others skip it.

>.|TRBV23-1|TRBJ1-4|once
TGCGCCAGCACCGGGAAGGCCGATAAGGAAAAACTGTTTTTT
CASTGKADKEKLFF
>.|TRBV13|TRBJ2-1|.
TGTGCCAGCAGCTTTTCGACAGGTTACAATGAGCAGTTCTTC
CASSFSTGYNEQFF
>TRBD1|TRBV29-1|TRBJ2-1|.
TGCAGCCCCAGGACAGGCAATGAGCAGTTCTTC
CSPRTGNEQFF
>.|TRBV29-1|TRBJ2-1|.
TGCAGCGTTGATAGTGGAGCCGAGCAGTTCTTC
CSVDSGAEQFF
>.|TRBV11-2|TRBJ2-7|.
TGTGCCAGCAGCTTAGAGACTTCAGCCTACGAGCAGTACTTC
CASSLETSAYEQYF
>TRBD1|TRBV7-8|TRBJ1-2|.
TGTGCCAGCAGCCTAAGACCGGGACAGGGGTTCTATGGCTACACCTTC
CASSLRPGQGFYGYTF
>TRBD1|TRBV7-9|TRBJ1-4|.
TGTGCCAGCAGCTCCGGGTCGACAGGGGGAGATGAAAAACTGTTTTTT
CASSSGSTGGDEKLFF
>.|TRBV6-4|TRBJ1-6|.
TGTGCCAGCAGTGACGGAGAGGGAGGTTCACCCCTCCACTTT
CASSDGEGGSPLHF
>.|TRBV30|TRBJ1-3|.
TGTGCCTGGAGTAGAGGACTCGCTGGAAACACCATATATTTT
CAWSRGLAGNTIYF
>.|TRBV4-3|TRBJ2-7|.
TGCGCCAGCAGCCAAGGGGCTGGGAGCTCCTACGAGCAGTACTTC
CASSQGAGSSYEQYF
>TRBD2|TRBV6-5|TRBJ2-1|.
TGTGCCAGCAGTTACCCCTTAGCGGGAGGGCTGTATGAGCAGTTCTTC
CASSYPLAGGLYEQFF
>.|TRBV5-1|TRBJ1-4|.
TGCGCCAGCAGCTTGGGGTTCACCGGGGATGAAAAACTGTTTTTT
CASSLGFTGDEKLFF
>.|TRBV18|TRBJ2-7|.
TGTGCCAGCTCAAAAGGACAGAACTCCTACGAGCAGTACTTC
CASSKGQNSYEQYF
>.|TRBV7-9|TRBJ2-1|few
TGTGCCAGCAGTAATAACAGGAACAATGAGCAGTTCTTC
CASSNNRNNEQFF
>TRBD1|TRBV5-1|TRBJ2-1|.
TGCGCCAGCACTCCCCGACAGGGGCCCTACAATGAGCAGTTCTTC
CASTPRQGPYNEQFF